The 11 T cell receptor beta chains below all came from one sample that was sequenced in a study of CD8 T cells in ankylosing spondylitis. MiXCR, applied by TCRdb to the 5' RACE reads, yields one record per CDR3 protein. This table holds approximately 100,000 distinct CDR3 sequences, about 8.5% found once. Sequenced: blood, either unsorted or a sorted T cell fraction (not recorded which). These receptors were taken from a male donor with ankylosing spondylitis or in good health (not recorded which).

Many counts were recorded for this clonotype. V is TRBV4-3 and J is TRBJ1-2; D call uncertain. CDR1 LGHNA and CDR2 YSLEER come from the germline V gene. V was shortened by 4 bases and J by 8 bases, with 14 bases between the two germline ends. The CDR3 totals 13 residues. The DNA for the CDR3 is TGCGCCAGCAGCCCGGTTTGGGGTTCCGGCTACACCTTC. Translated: CASSPVWGSGYTF.

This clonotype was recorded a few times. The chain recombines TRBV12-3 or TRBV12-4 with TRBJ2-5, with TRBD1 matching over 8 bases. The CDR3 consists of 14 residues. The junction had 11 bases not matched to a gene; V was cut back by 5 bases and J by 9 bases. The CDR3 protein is CASSTGTGRKAQYF. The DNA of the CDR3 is TGTGCCAGCAGTACTGGGACAGGTCGTAAGGCCCAGTACTTC.

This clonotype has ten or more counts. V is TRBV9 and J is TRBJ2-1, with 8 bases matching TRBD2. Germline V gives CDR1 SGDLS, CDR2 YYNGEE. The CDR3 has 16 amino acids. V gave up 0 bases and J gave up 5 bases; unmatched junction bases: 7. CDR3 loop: CASSVVTAGGNNEQFF. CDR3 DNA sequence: TGTGCCAGCAGCGTAGTTACGGCGGGGGGAAACAATGAGCAGTTCTTC.

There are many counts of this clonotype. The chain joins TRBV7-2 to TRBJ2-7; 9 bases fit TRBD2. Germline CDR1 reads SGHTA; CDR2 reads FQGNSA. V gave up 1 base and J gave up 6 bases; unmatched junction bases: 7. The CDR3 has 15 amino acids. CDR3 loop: CASSLGAGGGREQYF. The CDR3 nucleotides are TGTGCCAGCAGCTTAGGGGCGGGAGGGGGTCGCGAGCAGTACTTC.

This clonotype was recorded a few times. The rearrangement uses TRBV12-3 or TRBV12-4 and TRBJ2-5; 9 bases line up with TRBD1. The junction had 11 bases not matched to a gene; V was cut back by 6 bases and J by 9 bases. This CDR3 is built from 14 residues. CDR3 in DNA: TGTGCCAGCAGGTTAAGGGACAGGGATGGGTCCCAGTACTTC. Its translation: CASRLRDRDGSQYF.

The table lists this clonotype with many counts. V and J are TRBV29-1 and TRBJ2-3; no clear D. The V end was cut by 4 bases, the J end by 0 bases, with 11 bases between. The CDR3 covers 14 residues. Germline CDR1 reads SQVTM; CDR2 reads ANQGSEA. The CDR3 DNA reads TGCAGCGTTGGGGCAGATACTAGCACAGATACGCAGTATTTT. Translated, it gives CSVGADTSTDTQYF.

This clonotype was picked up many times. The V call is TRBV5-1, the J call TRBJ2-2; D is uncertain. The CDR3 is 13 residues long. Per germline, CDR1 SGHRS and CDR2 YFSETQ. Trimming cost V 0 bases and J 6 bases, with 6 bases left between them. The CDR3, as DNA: TGCGCCAGCAGCTTGGTGCCGTCCGGGGAGCTGTTTTTT. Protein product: CASSLVPSGELFF.

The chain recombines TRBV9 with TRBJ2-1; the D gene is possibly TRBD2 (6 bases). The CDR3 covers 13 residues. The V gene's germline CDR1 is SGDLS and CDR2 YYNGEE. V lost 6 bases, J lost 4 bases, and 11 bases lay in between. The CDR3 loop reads CASTPGEYNEQFF. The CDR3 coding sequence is TGTGCCAGCACCCCGGGGGAATACAATGAGCAGTTCTTC.

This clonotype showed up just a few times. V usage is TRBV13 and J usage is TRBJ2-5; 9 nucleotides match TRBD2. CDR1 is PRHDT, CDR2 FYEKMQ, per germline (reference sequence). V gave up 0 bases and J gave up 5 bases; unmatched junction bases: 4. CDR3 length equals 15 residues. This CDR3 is CASSLGLAGIETQYF. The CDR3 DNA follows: TGTGCCAGCAGCTTAGGCCTAGCGGGAATCGAGACCCAGTACTTC.

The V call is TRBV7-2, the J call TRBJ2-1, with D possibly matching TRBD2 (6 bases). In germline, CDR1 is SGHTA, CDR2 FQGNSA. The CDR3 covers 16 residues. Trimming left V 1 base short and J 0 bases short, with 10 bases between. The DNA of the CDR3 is TGTGCCAGCAGCTTAGTCGCGGGGAGCTCCTACAATGAGCAGTTCTTC. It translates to CASSLVAGSSYNEQFF.

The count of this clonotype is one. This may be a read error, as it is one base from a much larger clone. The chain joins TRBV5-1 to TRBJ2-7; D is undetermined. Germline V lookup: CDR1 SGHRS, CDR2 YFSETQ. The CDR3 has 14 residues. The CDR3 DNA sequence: TGCGCCAGCAGGACCGATGATGGCTCCTACGGGCAGTACTTC. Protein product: CASRTDDGSYGQYF.